Below, 5 T cell receptor beta chains from the same sample are listed, as sequenced in a study of cytomegalovirus exposure and HLA in healthy donors (dated by TCRdb to the late 2010s). Libraries were built with the immunoSEQ multiplex PCR assay. For the multiplex PCR, a mixture combining 60 forward primers for TCR Vbeta segments and 13 reverse primers for TCR Jbeta segments was used. TCRdb retrieved this table from immuneACCESS and kept in-frame rearrangements only. Not all clones are present; in checked studies, unresolved V genes account for under half, and no reason is known for the remainder. The table for this sample lists 210,000 or so clones; around 87% of them were counted only once. 1% to 1.5% of the sample belongs to the ten largest clones. The sample taken for sequencing was PBMCs. These receptors were obtained from a man aged 30 to 39 in good health and CMV-seronegative.

The rearrangement uses TRBV29-1 and TRBJ2-3; the D gene is possibly TRBD1 (5 bases). The V end was cut by 1 base, the J end by 1 base, with 12 bases between. Germline-derived CDR1 and CDR2 are SQVTM and ANQGSEA. CDR3 length: 15 residues. DNA of the CDR3: TGCAGCGTTGAAGGTGACAGAGACCGCACAGATACGCAGTATTTT. Protein sequence: CSVEGDRDRTDTQYF.

Points on this clone: This CDR3 is missing its conserved last phenylalanine or tryptophan, likely due to a read error. It is unclear where the CDR3 begins or ends on the DNA, so no DNA is shown, and the CDR3 is as TCRdb lists it. The chain couples TRBV19 to TRBJ1-1; the table gives TRBD1 as D, unverified against the DNA. The CDR3 has 11 residues if both end residues are counted. Germline lookup yields CDR1 LNHDA and CDR2 SQIVND (reference sequence). CDR3 loop: CASSIDRSGPL.

The chain uses TRBV18 and TRBJ2-7; unclear D gene. This CDR3 has 14 amino acids. The V gene lost 0 bases and the J gene lost 1 base, with 7 bases spanning the gap. Germline V gives CDR1 KGHSH, CDR2 LQKENI. The CDR3 bases are TGTGCCAGCTCACCACCGGAGAAGTCCTACGAGCAGTACTTC. Translated: CASSPPEKSYEQYF.

The rearrangement joins TRBV28 to TRBJ1-2; D is unresolved. CDR3 length: 12 residues. V lost 3 bases and J lost 5, with 7 bases in between. In germline, CDR1 is MDHEN, CDR2 SYDVKM. CDR3 region: CASSFGEYGYTF. CDR3 DNA sequence: TGTGCCAGCAGTTTCGGTGAATATGGCTACACCTTC.

Notes on this clone: One junction end does not reproduce the germline sequence, and a read error may be involved. Other DNA sequences in the sample encode the same CDR3. The gene calls are TRBV13 and TRBJ2-7, with 9 bases lining up with TRBD1. Germline loops: CDR1 PRHDT, CDR2 FYEKMQ (reference sequence). This CDR3 is 15 amino acids long. CDR3 in amino acids: CASSLGPTGGYEQYF. For the CDR3, the DNA is TGTGCCAGCAGCCTAGGTCCGACAGGGGGCTACGAGCAGTACTTC.